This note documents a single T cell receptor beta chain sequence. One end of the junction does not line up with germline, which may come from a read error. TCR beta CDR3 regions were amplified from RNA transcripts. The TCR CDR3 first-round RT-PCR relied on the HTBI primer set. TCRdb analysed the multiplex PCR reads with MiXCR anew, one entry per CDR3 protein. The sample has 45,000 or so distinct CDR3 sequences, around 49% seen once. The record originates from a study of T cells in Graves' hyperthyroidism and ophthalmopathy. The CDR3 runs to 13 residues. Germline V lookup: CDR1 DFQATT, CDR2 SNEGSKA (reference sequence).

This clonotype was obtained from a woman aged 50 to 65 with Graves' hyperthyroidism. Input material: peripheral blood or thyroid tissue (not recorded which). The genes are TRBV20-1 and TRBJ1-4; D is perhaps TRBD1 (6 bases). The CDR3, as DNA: TGCAGTGCTAGACAGGGGACTAGTGAAAAACTGTTTTTC. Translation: CSARQGTSEKLFF.